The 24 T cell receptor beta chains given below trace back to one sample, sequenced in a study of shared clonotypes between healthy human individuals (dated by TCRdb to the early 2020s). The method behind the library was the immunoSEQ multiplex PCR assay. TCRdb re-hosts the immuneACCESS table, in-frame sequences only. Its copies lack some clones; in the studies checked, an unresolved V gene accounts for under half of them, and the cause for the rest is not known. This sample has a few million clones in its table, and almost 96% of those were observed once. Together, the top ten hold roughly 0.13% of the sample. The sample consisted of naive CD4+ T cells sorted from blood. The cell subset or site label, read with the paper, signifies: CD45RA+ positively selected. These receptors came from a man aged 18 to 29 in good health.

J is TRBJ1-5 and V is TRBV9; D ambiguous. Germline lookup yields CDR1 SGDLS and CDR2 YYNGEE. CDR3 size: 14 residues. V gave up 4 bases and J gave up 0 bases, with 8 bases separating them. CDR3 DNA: TGTGCCAGCAGCCCTACAAATAGCAATCAGCCCCAGCATTTT. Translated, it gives CASSPTNSNQPQHF.

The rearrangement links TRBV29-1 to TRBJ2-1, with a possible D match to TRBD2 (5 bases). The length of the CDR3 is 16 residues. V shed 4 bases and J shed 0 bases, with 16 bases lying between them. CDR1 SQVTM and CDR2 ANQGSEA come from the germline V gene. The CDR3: CSVGGAGGSSYNEQFF. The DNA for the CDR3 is TGCAGCGTTGGGGGTGCTGGAGGTAGCTCCTACAATGAGCAGTTCTTC.

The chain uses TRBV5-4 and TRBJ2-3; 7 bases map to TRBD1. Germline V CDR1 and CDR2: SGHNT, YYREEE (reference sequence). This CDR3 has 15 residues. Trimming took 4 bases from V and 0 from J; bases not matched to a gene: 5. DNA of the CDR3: TGTGCCAGCAGCCCGGGACAGCGGAGCACAGATACGCAGTATTTT. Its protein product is CASSPGQRSTDTQYF.

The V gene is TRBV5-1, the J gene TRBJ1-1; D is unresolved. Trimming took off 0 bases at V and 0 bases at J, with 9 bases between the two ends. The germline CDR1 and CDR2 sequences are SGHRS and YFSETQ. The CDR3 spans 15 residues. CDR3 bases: TGCGCCAGCAGCTTGGATCCAGCCTTGAACACTGAAGCTTTCTTT. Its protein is CASSLDPALNTEAFF.

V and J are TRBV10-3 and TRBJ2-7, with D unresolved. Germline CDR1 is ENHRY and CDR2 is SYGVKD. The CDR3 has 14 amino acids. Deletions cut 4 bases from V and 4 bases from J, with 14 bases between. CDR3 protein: CAISVTVGPYEQYF. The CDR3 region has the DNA TGTGCCATCAGTGTTACAGTGGGTCCATACGAGCAGTACTTC.

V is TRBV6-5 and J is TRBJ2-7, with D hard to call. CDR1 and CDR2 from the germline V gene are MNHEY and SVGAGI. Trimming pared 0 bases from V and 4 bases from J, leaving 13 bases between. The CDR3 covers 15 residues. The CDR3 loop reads CASSYSTAARYEQYF. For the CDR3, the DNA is TGTGCCAGCAGTTACTCAACGGCGGCACGGTACGAGCAGTACTTC.

The CDR3 coding sequence is TGCGCCAGCAGCTTGGCGGCAGGGGGGTTCTACGAGCAGTACTTC. It yields the protein CASSLAAGGFYEQYF. The chain couples TRBV5-1 to TRBJ2-7, with D perhaps matching TRBD1 (7 bases). V lost 0 bases, J lost 3 bases, and 13 bases lay in between. Germline V gene lookup returns CDR1 SGHRS and CDR2 YFSETQ. The CDR3 is made up of 15 amino acids.

CDR3 region: CAITKGKDSLHEQYF. The DNA for the CDR3 is TGTGCCATCACCAAGGGGAAGGACTCATTGCACGAGCAGTACTTC. The chain recombines TRBV10-3 with TRBJ2-7, with D perhaps assigned TRBD1 or TRBD2 (5 bases each). Germline V lookup: CDR1 ENHRY, CDR2 SYGVKD. The CDR3 runs 15 residues. V was pared by 7 bases and J by 5 bases, with 21 bases between.

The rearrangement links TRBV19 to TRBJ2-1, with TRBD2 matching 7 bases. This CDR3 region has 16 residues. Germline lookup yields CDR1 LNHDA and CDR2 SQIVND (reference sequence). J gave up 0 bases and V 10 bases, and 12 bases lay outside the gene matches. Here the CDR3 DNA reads TGTGCCACAGCCCAACTAGCGCCCAGCTCCTACAATGAGCAGTTCTTC. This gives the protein CATAQLAPSSYNEQFF.

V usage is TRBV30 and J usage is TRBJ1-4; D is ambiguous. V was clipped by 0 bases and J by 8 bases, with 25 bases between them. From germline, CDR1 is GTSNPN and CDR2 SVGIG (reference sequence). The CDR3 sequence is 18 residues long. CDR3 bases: TGTGCCTGGAGTGTGTCCCTTATCCCGGGCACATCTGAAGAAAAACTGTTTTTT. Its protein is CAWSVSLIPGTSEEKLFF.

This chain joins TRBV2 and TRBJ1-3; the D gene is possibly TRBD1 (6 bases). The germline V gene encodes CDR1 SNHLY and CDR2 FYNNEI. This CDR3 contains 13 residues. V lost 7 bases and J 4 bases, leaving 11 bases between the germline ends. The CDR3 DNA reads TGTGCCAGCAAAGGGGGGCTCGGAAACACCATATATTTT. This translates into CASKGGLGNTIYF.

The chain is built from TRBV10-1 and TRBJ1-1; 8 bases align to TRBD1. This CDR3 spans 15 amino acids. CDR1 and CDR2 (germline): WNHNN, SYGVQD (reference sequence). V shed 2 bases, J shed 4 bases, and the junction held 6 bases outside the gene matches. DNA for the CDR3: TGCGCCAGCAGTGAGGATACAGGGGGGAGCACTGAAGCTTTCTTT. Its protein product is CASSEDTGGSTEAFF.

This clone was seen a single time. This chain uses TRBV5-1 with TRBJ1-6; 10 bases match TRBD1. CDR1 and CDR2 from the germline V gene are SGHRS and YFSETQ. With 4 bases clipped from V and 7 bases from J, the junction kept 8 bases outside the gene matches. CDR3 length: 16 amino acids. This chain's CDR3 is CASSLGTGDGNSPLHF. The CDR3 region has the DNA TGCGCCAGCAGCCTGGGGACAGGGGACGGGAATTCACCCCTCCACTTT.

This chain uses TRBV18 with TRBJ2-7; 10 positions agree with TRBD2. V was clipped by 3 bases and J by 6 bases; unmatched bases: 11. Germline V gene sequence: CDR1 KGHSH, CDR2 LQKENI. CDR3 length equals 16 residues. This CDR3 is CASSPQAGGPSGEQYF. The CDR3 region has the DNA TGTGCCAGCTCACCGCAAGCGGGGGGGCCTTCAGGCGAGCAGTACTTC.

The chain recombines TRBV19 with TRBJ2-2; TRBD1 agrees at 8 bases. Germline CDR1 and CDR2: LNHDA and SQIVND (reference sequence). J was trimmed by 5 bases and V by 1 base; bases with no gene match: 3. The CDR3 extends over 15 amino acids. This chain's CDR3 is CASSIGDRGTGELFF. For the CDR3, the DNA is TGTGCCAGTAGTATAGGAGACAGGGGTACCGGGGAGCTGTTTTTT.

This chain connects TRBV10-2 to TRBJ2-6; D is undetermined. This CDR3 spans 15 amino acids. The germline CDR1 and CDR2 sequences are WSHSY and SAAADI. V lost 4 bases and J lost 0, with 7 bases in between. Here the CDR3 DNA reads TGCGCCAGCAGTGGACGGCACTCTGGGGCCAACGTCCTGACTTTC. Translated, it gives CASSGRHSGANVLTF.

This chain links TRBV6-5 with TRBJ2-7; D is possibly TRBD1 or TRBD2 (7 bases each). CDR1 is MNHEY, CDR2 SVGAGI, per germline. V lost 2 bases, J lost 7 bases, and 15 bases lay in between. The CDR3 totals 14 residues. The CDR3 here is CASSYPRQGGEQYF. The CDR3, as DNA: TGTGCCAGCAGTTACCCCCGACAGGGAGGGGAGCAGTACTTC.

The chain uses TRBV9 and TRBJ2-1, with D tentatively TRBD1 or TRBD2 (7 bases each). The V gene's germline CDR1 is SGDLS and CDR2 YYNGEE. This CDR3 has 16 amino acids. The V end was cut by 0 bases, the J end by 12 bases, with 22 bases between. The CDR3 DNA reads TGTGCCAGCAGCGTAGATCCCACACAGGGGAGGGGGACGCAGTTCTTC. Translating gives CASSVDPTQGRGTQFF.

In DNA, the CDR3 is TGCGCCAGCCATACAGGGGTCTATGGCTACACCTTC. Residues: CASHTGVYGYTF. The chain has TRBV10-1 and TRBJ1-2; 7 positions match TRBD1. The V segment lost 8 bases and the J segment 4 bases; nucleotides outside the gene matches: 4. This CDR3 contains 12 residues. Germline values: CDR1 WNHNN, CDR2 SYGVQD (reference sequence).

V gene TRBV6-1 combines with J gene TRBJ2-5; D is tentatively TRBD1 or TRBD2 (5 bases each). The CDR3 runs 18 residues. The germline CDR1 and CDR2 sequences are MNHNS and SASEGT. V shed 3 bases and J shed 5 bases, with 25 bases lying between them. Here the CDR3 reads CASSETAQVKLWGETQYF. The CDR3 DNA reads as TGTGCCAGCAGTGAGACTGCCCAGGTGAAACTATGGGGGGAGACCCAGTACTTC.

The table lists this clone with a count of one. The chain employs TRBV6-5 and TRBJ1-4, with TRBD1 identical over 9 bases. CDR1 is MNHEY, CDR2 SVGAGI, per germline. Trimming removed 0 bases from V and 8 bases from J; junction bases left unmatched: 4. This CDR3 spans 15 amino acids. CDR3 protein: CASSYSTGGREKLFF. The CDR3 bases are TGTGCCAGCAGTTACTCGACAGGGGGTCGGGAAAAACTGTTTTTT.

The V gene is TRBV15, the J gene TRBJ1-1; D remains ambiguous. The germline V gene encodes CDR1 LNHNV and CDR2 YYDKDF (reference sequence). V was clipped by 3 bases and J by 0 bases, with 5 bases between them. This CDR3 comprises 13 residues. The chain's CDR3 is CATSSGMNTEAFF. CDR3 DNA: TGTGCCACCAGCAGCGGCATGAACACTGAAGCTTTCTTT.

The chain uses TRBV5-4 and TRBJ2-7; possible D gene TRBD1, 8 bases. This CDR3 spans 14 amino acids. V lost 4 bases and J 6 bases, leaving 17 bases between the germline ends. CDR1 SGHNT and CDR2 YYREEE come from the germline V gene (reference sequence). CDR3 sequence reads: CASSVQTGGGEQYF. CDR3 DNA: TGTGCCAGCAGCGTCCAAACAGGGGGGGGCGAGCAGTACTTC. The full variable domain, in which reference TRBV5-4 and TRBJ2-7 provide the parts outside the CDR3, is ETGVTQSPTHLIKTRGQQVTLRCSSQSGHNTVSWYQQALGQGPQFIFQYYREEENGRGNFPPRFSGLQFPNYSSELNVNALELDDSALYLCASSVQTGGGEQYFGPGTRLTVT.

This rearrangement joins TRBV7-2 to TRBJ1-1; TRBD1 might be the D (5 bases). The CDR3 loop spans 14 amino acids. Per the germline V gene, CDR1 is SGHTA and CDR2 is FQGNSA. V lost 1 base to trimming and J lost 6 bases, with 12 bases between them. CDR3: CASSLGGGGPEAFF. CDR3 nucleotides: TGTGCCAGCAGCTTAGGTGGGGGAGGGCCTGAAGCTTTCTTT.